This T cell receptor (beta chain) is from a study of T cells in Graves' hyperthyroidism and ophthalmopathy (dated by TCRdb to about 2019). Concerning the study at large: Peripheral blood was collected at initial diagnosis, before any treatment. The 95 to 100 discovery patients were randomly split 7:3 into training and test sets. After blood sampling, hyperthyroidism patients were treated with methimazole at a starting dose of 30 mg daily, and ophthalmopathy patients were treated with high-dose intravenous methylprednisolone. An independent validation cohort of under 20 hyperthyroidism patients and more than 15 patients who later progressed to ophthalmopathy tested prospective prediction of ophthalmopathy. In several Graves' hyperthyroidism patients, the study also compared T-cell repertoires from thyroid tissue with T-cell repertoires from blood. TCR V-J signatures able to tell the groups apart were searched for in a discovery cohort of approximately 95 patients, of whom over 40 had Graves' ophthalmopathy and about 55 had stable Graves' hyperthyroidism. The paper describes TCR Vbeta CDR3 sequencing of more than 120 peripheral blood samples, made up of 43 ophthalmopathy patients, around 78 hyperthyroidism patients and some 17 progressor patients.

In the ophthalmopathy patients, disease was moderately to severely active, with a Clinical Activity Score of 3 or more, a NOSPECS grade of 4 or more, and a duration of less than 3 months. Patients with uncontrolled infections, other autoimmune diseases, pregnancy or lactation were excluded. Clinical symptoms, serum thyroxine and TRAb, thyroid ultrasound, and orbital computed tomography formed the basis for the diagnoses. Ficoll-Paque density gradient centrifugation was used to isolate PBMCs from about 9 ml of fresh peripheral blood. Total RNA was extracted using Trizol reagent, and RNA quality was assessed on an Agilent 2100 Bioanalyzer. TCR beta CDR3 regions were amplified from RNA transcripts. A first-round RT-PCR of the TCR CDR3 used the HTBI primer set with the Qiagen OneStep RT-PCR kit. Libraries were constructed in a second round of multiplex PCR, after which size selection and purification were carried out. Libraries were sequenced paired-end with 100 bp reads on an Illumina HiSeq2000. Regarding the original processing steps: SOAPnuke was used to process the raw data, removing reads that contained adapters or uncalled bases, had a mean Phred below 15, or lacked an exact match to the constant primer or identifier. COPE v1.2.5 was used to merge the high-quality paired reads, and each unique nucleotide sequence was defined as a clonotype. MiTCR v1.1 was used to align clonotypes to the IMGT TRBV, TRBD and TRBJ reference segments. The analysis was restricted to V-J combinations with a frequency above 0.0001, which together covered 99.2% of the repertoires. The TCS score was defined as F50 (clonal expansion) divided by E x V (chaos), with BLOSUM62-based TCRdist calculated between CDR3 peptides within each V-J. Welch's t-statistics and random forest reduced several hundred V-J features to about 12, which were used in a naive Bayes classifier (R e1071). TCRdb reprocessing: public reads trimmed at Q25 with fastp, clones called with MiXCR, in-frame beta chains kept. Each entry is one CDR3 protein sequence, shown with its most common DNA and genes. The V and J calls and clone size come from TCRdb's table, not from the authors' own analysis. This sample lists some 360,000 distinct CDR3 sequences; 15% to 20% were detected once. The ten largest clones capture roughly 16% of the sample.

This clonotype was seen repeatedly, ten times or more. Its antigen specificity is not known. Within one base of it there is no much larger clone, and no base qualities were kept. On the study overall, not on this receptor specifically: Ophthalmopathy was separated from stable hyperthyroidism by a 13 V-J signature model, with over 85% sensitivity and approximately 84% specificity obtained in cross-validation and 80%/75% obtained in testing. Sample size was not statistically predetermined, and investigators were not blinded to group allocation. Most expanded thyroid clonotypes (frequency above 0.001) were also detected in blood, a finding suggesting that blood repertoires may reflect thyroid immune responses. In validation, the model predicted progression to ophthalmopathy with over 65% sensitivity and approximately 74% specificity, a median of about 6 months before onset.

The germline V gene encodes CDR1 MNHEY and CDR2 SVGAGI. The CDR3, from cysteine to phenylalanine, totals 13 residues. Only the CDR3 part of the read is kept: 39 bases, read in frame from the first base. Between the V and J ends, shortened by 6 bases and 10 bases respectively, the junction contains 13 bases. The sequenced sample was blood. The origin of this receptor is a woman aged 35 to 49 with Graves' ophthalmopathy. This chain is built from TRBV6-5 and TRBJ1-6; TRBD1 could be the D gene, as 5 bases match. CDR3 reads: CASRRGNDSPLHF. The DNA is TGTGCCAGCAGAAGGGGTAATGACTCACCCCTCCACTTT.